A single sample is the source of the 25 T cell receptor beta chains below, sequenced in a study of regulatory T cells in long-lasting Graves disease. The time point here: persistent/refractory GD, antithyroid drugs over 5 years with positive TRAb. The TCR library was prepared using RNA isolated from PBMCs. Investigators prepared the TCR beta libraries by applying iRepertoire HTBI primers and Arm-PCR of CDR3 regions. TCRdb re-called the multiplex PCR reads with MiXCR, one entry per CDR3 protein. In the table there are about 470,000 distinct CDR3 sequences, roughly 20% of which are singletons. This material consisted of peripheral blood mononuclear cells (PBMCs), taken when the disease was refractory, from a patient treated with antithyroid drugs. Receptor source: a female donor with Graves disease.

To note about this clonotype: With a much larger clone just one base away, this may be a read error. CDR3 bases: TGTGCCAGCAGTTACGGTAGACTAGCGGGGGAAGAGGCCCAGTACTTC. Its protein product is CASSYGRLAGEEAQYF. V usage is TRBV6-9 and J usage is TRBJ2-5; 12 bases are shared with TRBD2. CDR3 length equals 16 residues. Looked up from germline, CDR1 is MNHGY and CDR2 is SVAAGI.

This clonotype was seen ten or more times. The chain has TRBV20-1 and TRBJ2-7, with 9 bases fitting TRBD1. The CDR3 extends over 13 amino acids. V trimming: 3 bases; J trimming: 4 bases; junction bases outside the gene matches: 4. Germline V gene data show CDR1 as DFQATT and CDR2 as SNEGSKA (reference sequence). CDR3 residues: CSARGQGGYEQYF. The DNA of the CDR3 is TGCAGTGCTAGGGGACAGGGAGGTTACGAGCAGTACTTC.

This clonotype has just a few counts. V and J are TRBV5-1 and TRBJ2-6; unclear D gene. V was shortened by 6 bases and J by 0 bases, with 13 bases between the two germline ends. Germline values: CDR1 SGHRS, CDR2 YFSETQ. This CDR3 region has 16 residues. CDR3 bases: TGCGCCAGCAAGGATGGGGTTAGCTCTGGGGCCAACGTCCTGACTTTC. Protein sequence: CASKDGVSSGANVLTF.

Regarding this clonotype: Just one base apart from a much larger clone, this may be a read error. This chain connects TRBV11-2 to TRBJ2-4; D not resolved. Trimming shortened V by 5 bases and J by 1 base, and 12 bases separated the two germline ends. In germline, CDR1 is SGHAT, CDR2 FQNNGV. The CDR3 totals 15 residues. CDR3 nucleotides: TGTGCCAGCAGCACCTCCTACCCCGCCAAAAACATTCAGTACTTC. Its translation: CASSTSYPAKNIQYF.

The chain carries TRBV14 and TRBJ2-5; the D is unclear. The CDR3 sequence is 12 residues long. Per germline, CDR1 SGHDN and CDR2 FVKESK. V was clipped by 5 bases and J by 2 bases, with 6 bases between them. The CDR3 loop is CASSFIQETQYF. CDR3 DNA: TGTGCCAGCAGCTTTATACAAGAGACCCAGTACTTC. Together with reference TRBV14 and TRBJ2-5, the CDR3 gives the full variable domain: EAGVTQFPSHSVIEKGQTVTLRCDPISGHDNLYWYRRVMGKEIKFLLHFVKESKQDESGMPNNRFLAERTGGTYSTLKVQPAELEDSGVYFCASSFIQETQYFGPGTRLLVL.

This chain joins TRBV27 and TRBJ2-5; TRBD2 agrees at 8 bases. CDR3 length: 18 residues. The ends lost 3 bases at V and 5 bases at J; junction bases unmatched: 17. Germline V lookup: CDR1 MNHEY, CDR2 SMNVEV (reference sequence). CDR3: CASSFYNPHSGSFETQYF. The CDR3 nucleotides read TGTGCCAGCAGTTTCTATAACCCCCACAGCGGGAGTTTCGAGACCCAGTACTTC.

This clonotype has more than one count but fewer than ten. V is TRBV28 and J is TRBJ2-7; D is uncertain. The CDR3 covers 13 residues. The V gene's germline CDR1 is MDHEN and CDR2 SYDVKM. Trimming took 5 bases from V and 1 from J, leaving 9 bases between them. In DNA form, the CDR3 reads TGTGCCAGCAGTATGGGCTTTTCCTACGAGCAGTACTTC. Translated: CASSMGFSYEQYF.

This clonotype was detected a few times. The chain employs TRBV4-3 and TRBJ2-7; 9 bases agree with TRBD1. Germline-derived CDR1 and CDR2 are LGHNA and YSLEER. The CDR3 contains 15 residues. With 6 bases clipped from V and 2 bases from J, the junction kept 8 bases outside the gene matches. CDR3 protein: CASSPGTGMTYEQYF. The CDR3 coding sequence is TGCGCCAGCAGTCCCGGGACAGGGATGACCTACGAGCAGTACTTC.

Ten or more counts support this clonotype. V gene TRBV28 combines with J gene TRBJ2-2; TRBD2 agrees at 10 bases. CDR1 and CDR2 from the germline V gene are MDHEN and SYDVKM. The CDR3 sequence is 14 residues long. V lost 7 bases to trimming and J lost 7 bases; unmatched junction nucleotides: 6. The DNA for the CDR3 is TGTGCCAGCAATGGTCCTAGCGGGGGCGGGGAGCTGTTTTTT. Translating it yields CASNGPSGGGELFF. Complete variable domain (other parts from reference TRBV28 and TRBJ2-2): DVKVTQSSRYLVKRTGEKVFLECVQDMDHENMFWYRQDPGLGLRLIYFSYDVKMKEKGDIPEGYSVSREKKERFSLILESASTNQTSMYLCASNGPSGGGELFFGEGSRLTVL.

The chain couples TRBV4-1 to TRBJ1-2; 9 bases line up with TRBD1. CDR1 is MGHRA, CDR2 YSYEKL, per germline. The CDR3 consists of 18 residues. V lost 1 base and J lost 1; bases outside the gene matches: 10. Here the CDR3 reads CASSQADRGGLSNYGYTF. Here the CDR3 DNA reads TGCGCCAGCAGCCAAGCGGACAGGGGAGGACTCAGTAACTATGGCTACACCTTC.

This clonotype was counted between two and nine times. The chain joins TRBV7-2 to TRBJ1-4; maybe TRBD1 (5 bases). V dropped 6 bases and J dropped 10 bases, with 18 bases sitting between them. Germline CDR1 and CDR2: SGHTA and FQGNSA. The CDR3 contains 14 residues. CDR3 in DNA: TGTGCCAGCAGTCGAACAGGATCCTGGGGAAAACTGTTTTTT. Amino acids: CASSRTGSWGKLFF. The whole variable domain, filled in from reference TRBV7-2 and TRBJ1-4, reads GAGVSQSPSNKVTEKGKDVELRCDPISGHTALYWYRQSLGQGLEFLIYFQGNSAPDKSGLPSDRFSAERTGGSVSTLTIQRTQQEDSAVYLCASSRTGSWGKLFFGSGTQLSVL.

A note on this clonotype: This may be a read error: a much more frequent sequence differs by one nucleotide. The chain couples TRBV6-2 or TRBV6-3 to TRBJ1-6; 10 nucleotides line up with TRBD1. From germline, CDR1 is MNHEY and CDR2 SVGEGT. Germline trimming cut 5 bases from V and 1 base from J; bases unmatched to any gene: 5. CDR3 length equals 17 residues. This CDR3 is CASSGWTGGSYNSPLHF. For the CDR3, the DNA is TGTGCCAGCAGTGGTTGGACAGGGGGATCCTATAATTCACCCCTCCACTTT.

A few counts support this clonotype. This rearrangement joins TRBV27 to TRBJ1-6; D gene ambiguous. Germline loops: CDR1 MNHEY, CDR2 SMNVEV (reference sequence). V lost 3 bases to trimming and J lost 6 bases, with 12 bases between them. This CDR3 has 15 residues. CDR3 region: CASSLGSGFNSPLHF. The DNA of the CDR3 is TGTGCCAGCAGTTTGGGATCGGGCTTTAATTCACCCCTCCACTTT.

This clonotype was detected ten times or more. The rearrangement links TRBV12-3 or TRBV12-4 to TRBJ1-2; no clear D. V was cut by 5 bases and J by 2 bases, with 18 bases left in between. The CDR3 runs to 16 residues. The CDR3 DNA reads as TGTGCCAGCAGTCCGGTAGTCCCCCAGCTAAACTATGGCTACACCTTC. This encodes CASSPVVPQLNYGYTF.

V gene TRBV7-9 combines with J gene TRBJ2-3; D gene ambiguous. The CDR3 contains 15 residues. Trimming removed 1 base from V and 2 bases from J, with 10 bases in between. Looked up from germline, CDR1 is SEHNR and CDR2 is FQNEAQ (reference sequence). The CDR3: CASSLDSTSTDTQYF. In nucleotides, the CDR3 is TGTGCCAGCAGCTTAGACTCGACCTCCACAGATACGCAGTATTTT.

This clonotype was counted only a few times. This sequence joins TRBV7-8 and TRBJ1-5, with TRBD1 as a possible D gene (5 bases). V lost 6 bases, J lost 7 bases, and 19 bases lay in between. Germline V lookup: CDR1 SGHVS, CDR2 FQNEAQ. The CDR3 length is 15 residues. The CDR3 loop is CASRSGAGKLQPQHF. The CDR3 coding sequence is TGTGCCAGCAGATCCGGGGCAGGGAAGCTACAGCCCCAGCATTTT.

The chain is built from TRBV5-1 and TRBJ2-5; weak D call: TRBD1 (5 bases). The ends were cut back, 5 bases at V and 5 bases at J, with 13 bases in the middle. This CDR3 region has 13 residues. Germline V CDR1 and CDR2: SGHRS, YFSETQ. This CDR3 is CASSHQKGETQYF. CDR3 bases: TGCGCCAGCAGTCATCAGAAGGGGGAGACCCAGTACTTC.

This clonotype was recorded many times. V and J are TRBV27 and TRBJ1-2; a weak D match, TRBD1 (5 bases). This CDR3 is built from 13 residues. With 6 bases removed from V and 4 bases from J, the gap between germline ends came to 12 bases. Looked up from germline, CDR1 is MNHEY and CDR2 is SMNVEV (reference sequence). This CDR3 is CASSLRGIYGYTF. For the CDR3, the DNA is TGTGCCAGCAGCCTTCGGGGGATCTATGGCTACACCTTC.

This clonotype was seen more than once but under ten times. The chain combines TRBV19 with TRBJ1-5; D not certain. Germline loops: CDR1 LNHDA, CDR2 SQIVND (reference sequence). The CDR3 is 15 amino acids. V was trimmed by 1 base and J by 2 bases, leaving 9 bases between them. CDR3 in amino acids: CASSIAGAGNQPQHF. CDR3 nucleotide sequence: TGTGCCAGTAGTATAGCAGGAGCGGGCAATCAGCCCCAGCATTTT.

This chain links TRBV4-1 with TRBJ2-1, with a weak D call TRBD2 (6 bases). Per the germline V gene, CDR1 is MGHRA and CDR2 is YSYEKL. V lost 6 bases, J lost 7 bases, and 10 bases lay in between. The CDR3 sequence is 12 residues long. In nucleotides, the CDR3 is TGCGCCAGCAGGCGGGATTCAAATGAGCAGTTCTTC. Its translation is CASRRDSNEQFF.

This clonotype was detected many times. The chain couples TRBV28 to TRBJ2-4; possibly TRBD1 for D (5 bases). Germline CDR1 reads MDHEN; CDR2 reads SYDVKM. This CDR3 is built from 13 residues. Trimming took 5 bases from V and 3 from J, leaving 8 bases between them. CDR3 sequence (DNA): TGTGCCAGCAGTATAGGGGTCAAAAACATTCAGTACTTC. The encoded protein is CASSIGVKNIQYF.

This chain joins TRBV4-3 and TRBJ1-1; 10 bases match TRBD1. The CDR3 spans 17 residues. Trimming took 0 bases from V and 7 from J; bases not matched to a gene: 11. Germline V gives CDR1 LGHNA, CDR2 YSLEER. The CDR3 reads CASSQDVVGQGSLEAFF. The CDR3 DNA sequence: TGCGCCAGCAGCCAAGATGTAGTGGGACAGGGGAGCCTTGAAGCTTTCTTT.

This clonotype was seen many times. The chain has TRBV27 and TRBJ2-5; D may be TRBD1 or TRBD2 (5 bases each). The germline gives CDR1 MNHEY, CDR2 SMNVEV (reference sequence). This CDR3 region has 16 residues. V dropped 5 bases and J dropped 1 base, with 17 bases sitting between them. This CDR3 reads CASSPWDGPTQETQYF. Here the CDR3 DNA reads TGTGCCAGCAGTCCCTGGGACGGGCCGACCCAAGAGACCCAGTACTTC.

The table lists this clonotype with many counts. V is TRBV12-5 and J is TRBJ1-2, with D possibly TRBD1 on 5 matching bases. V was clipped by 0 bases and J by 4 bases, with 15 bases between them. This CDR3 spans 16 amino acids. Germline assignment: CDR1 LGHNT and CDR2 FRNRAP. Here the CDR3 DNA reads TGTGCTAGTGGTTTGGTAAACGGAGGGGTGGTCTATGGCTACACCTTC. It encodes CASGLVNGGVVYGYTF.

This clonotype has only a few counts. Its ends do not fully match the called genes, so a read error is possible. The J gene is TRBJ2-1, the V gene TRBV9; D may be TRBD2 (6 bases). There are 13 residues in the CDR3. From germline, CDR1 is SGDLS and CDR2 YYNGEE. CDR3 amino acids: CAGSGLGDNEQFF. The CDR3 DNA is TGTGCCGGCAGCGGGCTTGGCGACAATGAGCAGTTCTTC.